These 16 T cell receptor beta chains originate from one sample sequenced in a study of beta chain features in type 1 diabetes. Points from the study as a whole: Shortening that was moderate but significant affected the TCRB CDR3s of Type 1 diabetes patients in all four CD4+ subsets.

TCRB transcripts that were expressed got sequenced, as all of the isolated RNA had been reverse transcribed. The repertoire was sequenced with immunoSEQ multiplex PCR; TCRdb's copy has only in-frame clones and lacks some. The sample includes more than 300,000 clones, roughly an eighth of them seen just once. No antigen has been identified for these receptors. Sequenced: naive CD4+ T cells from blood. The receptors derive from a young woman with type 1 diabetes.

This CDR3 reads CSVVSRNTIYF. The DNA for the CDR3 is TGCAGCGTCGTATCCCGAAACACCATATATTTT. The chain is built from TRBV29-1 and TRBJ1-3, with no clear D. This CDR3 comprises 11 residues. Per germline, CDR1 SQVTM and CDR2 ANQGSEA. V was cut by 6 bases and J by 5 bases, with 8 bases left in between.

This clone has a handful of counts. This chain joins TRBV28 and TRBJ2-7; TRBD1 aligns across 8 bases. Germline CDR1 is MDHEN and CDR2 is SYDVKM. The length of the CDR3 is 14 residues. The V and J ends lost 5 bases and 3 bases, in that order; junction bases with no gene match: 6. CDR3 residues: CASSLPGQVYEQYF. CDR3 coding DNA: TGTGCCAGCAGTCTTCCGGGACAGGTCTACGAGCAGTACTTC.

The chain joins TRBV4-2 to TRBJ2-1, with 10 bases matching TRBD2. The CDR3 loop spans 17 amino acids. In germline, CDR1 is LGHNA, CDR2 YNFKEQ. Trimming at V came to 4 bases and at J to 0 bases, leaving 6 bases not matched to a gene. The CDR3 region has the DNA TGTGCCAGCAGCCCCCGACTAGCGGGCGACTCCTACAATGAGCAGTTCTTC. This translates into CASSPRLAGDSYNEQFF.

The CDR3 sequence: CASSQGLAAITQYF. DNA of the CDR3: TGCGCCAGCAGCCAAGGACTAGCGGCAATTACGCAGTATTTT. The rearrangement joins TRBV4-3 to TRBJ2-3, with TRBD2 identical over 9 bases. Germline assignment: CDR1 LGHNA and CDR2 YSLEER. Losses at the gene ends were 1 base for V and 8 bases for J; bases not matched to a gene: 4. The CDR3 has 14 residues.

The J gene is TRBJ1-2, the V gene TRBV10-3; a weak D match, TRBD1 (5 bases). CDR1 and CDR2 (germline): ENHRY, SYGVKD. The V gene lost 2 bases and the J gene lost 8 bases, with 12 bases spanning the gap. CDR3 length equals 13 residues. The DNA for the CDR3 is TGTGCCATCAGTGAGAAAGGGGCCGGGGGCTACACCTTC. Translated: CAISEKGAGGYTF.

This clone was counted only a few times. The chain recombines TRBV5-1 with TRBJ1-4; the match to TRBD1 covers 7 bases. The CDR3 runs 15 residues. Germline V CDR1 and CDR2: SGHRS, YFSETQ. Losses at the gene ends were 2 bases for V and 0 bases for J; bases not matched to a gene: 1. CDR3 in amino acids: CASSFDRATNEKLFF. The CDR3 DNA reads TGCGCCAGCAGCTTTGACAGGGCAACTAATGAAAAACTGTTTTTT. The variable domain in full, completed from reference TRBV5-1 and TRBJ1-4, reads KAGVTQTPRYLIKTRGQQVTLSCSPISGHRSVSWYQQTPGQGLQFLFEYFSETQRNKGNFPGRFSGRQFSNSRSEMNVSTLELGDSALYLCASSFDRATNEKLFFGSGTQLSVL.

This clone was recorded a few times. This sequence joins TRBV7-2 and TRBJ2-5; the match to TRBD2 covers 10 bases. Germline V CDR1 and CDR2: SGHTA, FQGNSA. The V and J ends lost 7 bases and 6 bases, in that order; junction bases with no gene match: 5. CDR3 size: 13 residues. CDR3 protein: CASTPGLAQTQYF. CDR3 nucleotides: TGTGCCAGCACCCCGGGACTAGCGCAGACCCAGTACTTC.

This clone occurred a few times. The chain uses TRBV7-2 and TRBJ2-7, with 7 bases lining up with TRBD1. CDR3 size: 14 residues. After removal of 5 bases from V and 2 bases from J, the junction contained 6 bases not matched to a gene. CDR1 SGHTA and CDR2 FQGNSA come from the germline V gene. CDR3 region: CASSRSTGTYEQYF. The CDR3 DNA reads TGTGCCAGCAGCAGATCGACAGGGACCTACGAGCAGTACTTC.

This clone was observed a handful of times. The chain is built from TRBV2 and TRBJ1-1; D unresolved. The CDR3 has 11 amino acids. Germline V gene data show CDR1 as SNHLY and CDR2 as FYNNEI. V lost 4 bases and J lost 10, with 10 bases in between. The CDR3 DNA is TGTGCCAGCAGTGTTGAACTAGGAGCTTTCTTT. Translating gives CASSVELGAFF.

This clone has just a few counts. The J gene is TRBJ1-5, the V gene TRBV7-2; D is possibly TRBD1 (5 bases). The germline V and J ends were trimmed by 6 bases and 6 bases, with 18 bases remaining between them. This CDR3 is built from 15 residues. Germline loops: CDR1 SGHTA, CDR2 FQGNSA. CDR3 DNA sequence: TGTGCCAGCAGTCCCCCCCAGGGAATGGGTCAGCCCCAGCATTTT. This sequence encodes CASSPPQGMGQPQHF.

The sample holds a few counts of this clone. The chain recombines TRBV29-1 with TRBJ2-5, with D perhaps TRBD2 (6 bases). Trimming cost V 0 bases and J 1 base, with 15 bases left between them. This CDR3 spans 16 amino acids. The germline V gene encodes CDR1 SQVTM and CDR2 ANQGSEA. The CDR3 DNA reads as TGCAGCGTTGAAGAGGACTACTTTAATTCCCAAGAGACCCAGTACTTC. Its translation: CSVEEDYFNSQETQYF.

The chain has TRBV2 and TRBJ1-2; 10 nucleotides agree with TRBD1. V lost 0 bases, J lost 8 bases, and 3 bases stayed unmatched. The germline V gene encodes CDR1 SNHLY and CDR2 FYNNEI. The CDR3 contains 14 residues. The CDR3 DNA follows: TGTGCCAGCAGTGAAGCCCCGACAGGGGGCGGCTACACCTTC. Translation: CASSEAPTGGGYTF.

This clone is a singleton in its sample. The chain is built from TRBV4-1 and TRBJ1-2; no reliable D call. This CDR3 contains 14 residues. V was trimmed by 0 bases and J by 2 bases, leaving 7 bases between them. Germline CDR1 reads MGHRA; CDR2 reads YSYEKL. CDR3 nucleotide sequence: TGCGCCAGCAGCCAAGAACACGTGAACTATGGCTACACCTTC. Protein product: CASSQEHVNYGYTF.

CDR3 DNA: TGTGCCAGCAGCTATGCAGGGGACCAGCCCCAGCATTTT. Residues: CASSYAGDQPQHF. This rearrangement joins TRBV5-6 to TRBJ1-5, with D possibly TRBD1 on 6 matching bases. Germline assignment: CDR1 SGHDT and CDR2 YYEEEE. Trimming shortened V by 3 bases and J by 7 bases, and 11 bases separated the two germline ends. CDR3 length: 13 residues.

J is TRBJ2-7 and V is TRBV28, with TRBD1 identical over 9 bases. The junction had 6 bases not matched to a gene; V was cut back by 6 bases and J by 3 bases. CDR3 size: 14 residues. Germline CDR1 and CDR2: MDHEN and SYDVKM. The CDR3 region is CASRRTGDDYEQYF. The CDR3 DNA sequence: TGTGCCAGCAGGCGGACAGGGGACGACTACGAGCAGTACTTC.

This chain joins TRBV14 and TRBJ1-4; tentative D call: TRBD1 (5 bases). CDR1 and CDR2 (germline): SGHDN, FVKESK. The CDR3 loop spans 14 amino acids. V lost 3 bases and J lost 8, with 13 bases in between. The CDR3 nucleotides read TGTGCCAGCAGCCAGGGTTATCGGGGGGAAAAACTGTTTTTT. Its translation: CASSQGYRGEKLFF.